What follows describes a single T cell receptor beta chain. Its antigen is undetermined. Prior autoimmune disease or systemic immunosuppression barred patients. The CDR3 runs 17 residues. These data are taken from a study of OX40 agonist ivuxolimab in advanced cancers. Study-wide context: Dose-escalation patients were diagnosed with hepatocellular carcinoma, melanoma, renal cell cancer or head and neck cancer. Regarding the study as a whole: Antigen specificity was not determined for the expanded peripheral T cells. Among the nonresponders, some also had low normalized T-cell clonal expansion.

TCRdb keeps only in-frame clones here, not all; method: immunoSEQ multiplex PCR. Of more than 9,500 clones listed, over 75% are singletons. V and J are TRBV21-1 and TRBJ1-1; the D call in the table, TRBD1, was not verified against the DNA. TRBV21-1 is a pseudogene. The source material was CD4+ or CD8+ T cells sorted from blood, sampled in a trial of the OX40 agonist ivuxolimab. The clonotype originates from an adult with an advanced solid tumor such as melanoma, head and neck, liver or kidney cancer. The CDR3 DNA sequence: TGTGCCAGCAGCAAAGAAGACAGACAAAACATGAACACTGAAGCTTTCTTT. Its translation: CASSKEDRQNMNTEAFF.